The entry that follows covers one TCR beta chain sequence. Its specificity is not known. The data are from a study of cytomegalovirus exposure and HLA in healthy donors. General study results and limits: Clonal expansion, a later analysis showed, was greater in HLA-associated TCR beta chains than in equally common others. TCR sequences were mostly rare, though some public TCRs occurred in many donors. Sequencing likely caused a cluster of highly shared sequence variants. Researchers reported in a later analysis that a missense DCLRE1C variant was tied to TCR beta V- and J-gene trimming.

PCR primers comprised 60 Vbeta and 13 Jbeta primers. Only in-frame clones appear in the TCRdb table, and some are missing; sequencing was by immunoSEQ multiplex PCR. The sample lists under 250,000 clones; over 60% were seen once. The CDR3 length is 13 residues. From germline, CDR1 is LNHDA and CDR2 SQIVND (reference sequence). V was pared by 8 bases and J by 5 bases, with 5 bases of the junction left unmatched. This chain links TRBV19 with TRBJ2-7; the match to TRBD2 covers 11 bases. The TCR sequence derives from a man aged 18 to 30 in good health and CMV-seronegative. Source material: PBMCs. The CDR3 bases are TGTGCCAGTGGCCTAGCGGGAGGTAACGAGCAGTACTTC. Protein sequence: CASGLAGGNEQYF.